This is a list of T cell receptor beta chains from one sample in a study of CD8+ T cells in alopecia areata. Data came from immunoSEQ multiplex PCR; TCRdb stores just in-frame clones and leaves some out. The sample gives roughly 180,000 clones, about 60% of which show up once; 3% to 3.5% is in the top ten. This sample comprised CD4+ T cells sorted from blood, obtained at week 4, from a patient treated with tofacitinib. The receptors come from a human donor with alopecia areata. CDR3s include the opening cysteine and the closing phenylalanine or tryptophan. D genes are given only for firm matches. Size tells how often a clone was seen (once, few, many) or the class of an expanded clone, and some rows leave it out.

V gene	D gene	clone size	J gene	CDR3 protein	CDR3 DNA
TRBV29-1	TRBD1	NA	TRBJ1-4	CSGQTGPNEKLFF	TGCAGCGGTCAGACAGGGCCTAATGAAAAACTGTTTTTT
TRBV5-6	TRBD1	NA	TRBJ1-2	CASSLRTGEFYGYTF	TGTGCCAGCAGCCTGCGGACAGGGGAATTCTATGGCTACACCTTC
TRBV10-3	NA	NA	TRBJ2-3	CAISELRGDTQYF	TGTGCCATCAGTGAGTTGAGGGGGGATACGCAGTATTTT
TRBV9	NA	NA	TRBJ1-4	CASNGRGSSKLFF	TGTGCCAGCAACGGCAGGGGATCCTCAAAACTGTTTTTT
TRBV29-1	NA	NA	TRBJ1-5	CSVGENSNQPQHF	TGCAGCGTTGGGGAGAATAGCAATCAGCCCCAGCATTTT
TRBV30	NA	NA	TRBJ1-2	CAWSAYRAMDGYTF	TGTGCCTGGAGCGCCTACAGGGCTATGGATGGCTACACCTTC
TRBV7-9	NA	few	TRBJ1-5	CASSLSGGNQPQHF	TGTGCCAGCAGCTTATCCGGCGGCAATCAGCCCCAGCATTTT
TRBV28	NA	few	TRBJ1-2	CASSYPVNPYGYTF	TGTGCCAGCAGTTACCCGGTTAACCCTTATGGCTACACCTTC
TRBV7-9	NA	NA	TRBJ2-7	CASSPLMHSYEQYF	TGTGCCAGCAGCCCCTTGATGCATTCCTACGAGCAGTACTTC
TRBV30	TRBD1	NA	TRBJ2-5	CAWGGQQETQYF	TGTGCCTGGGGGGGACAGCAAGAGACCCAGTACTTC
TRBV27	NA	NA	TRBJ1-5	CASSLRRGGSNQPQHF	TGTGCCAGCAGCCTAAGGCGGGGAGGGAGCAATCAGCCCCAGCATTTT
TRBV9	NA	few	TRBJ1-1	CASSVEEGFTEAFF	TGTGCCAGCAGCGTAGAAGAGGGATTCACTGAAGCTTTCTTT
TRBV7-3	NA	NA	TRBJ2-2	CASSRRDGSFTGELFF	TGTGCCAGCAGCCGCCGGGACGGGTCCTTCACCGGGGAGCTGTTTTTT
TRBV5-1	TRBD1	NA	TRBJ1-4	CASSLGTEEKLFF	TGCGCCAGCAGCCTCGGGACAGAAGAAAAACTGTTTTTT
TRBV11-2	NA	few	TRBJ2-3	CASSRGDTQYF	TGTGCCAGCAGCAGAGGGGATACGCAGTATTTT
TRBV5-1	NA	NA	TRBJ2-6	CASSSGATGANVLTF	TGCGCCAGCAGCTCCGGGGCTACTGGGGCCAACGTCCTGACTTTC
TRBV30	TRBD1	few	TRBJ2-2	CAWLPRTGVAGELFF	TGTGCCTGGCTACCACGGACAGGGGTGGCCGGGGAGCTGTTTTTT
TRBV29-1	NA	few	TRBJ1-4	CSVARRNHEKLFF	TGCAGCGTTGCCAGGAGGAACCATGAAAAACTGTTTTTT
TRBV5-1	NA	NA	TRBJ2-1	CASSLAGSSYNEQFF	TGCGCCAGCAGCTTGGCAGGGAGCTCCTACAATGAGCAGTTCTTC
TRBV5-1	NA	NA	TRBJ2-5	CASTLLGQRVSETQYF	TGCGCCAGCACCCTCCTCGGACAGAGGGTCTCGGAGACCCAGTACTTC
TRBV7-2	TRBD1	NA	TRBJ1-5	CASSLRTGNQPQHF	TGTGCCAGCAGCCTCAGGACAGGAAATCAGCCCCAGCATTTT
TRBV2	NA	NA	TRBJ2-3	CASIGGGGTDTQYF	TGTGCCAGCATTGGCGGCGGGGGCACAGATACGCAGTATTTT
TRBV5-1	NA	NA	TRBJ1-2	CASSAGQHVSF	TGCGCCAGCAGCGCCGGACAGCATGTCTCCTTC
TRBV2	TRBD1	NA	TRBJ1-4	CASSEGQGTKGREKLFF	TGTGCCAGCAGTGAAGGACAGGGGACGAAGGGGCGTGAAAAACTGTTTTTT
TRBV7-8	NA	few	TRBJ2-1	CASSSTQGHEQFF	TGTGCCAGCAGTTCCACACAAGGACATGAGCAGTTCTTC
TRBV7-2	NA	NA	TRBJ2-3	CASSLYGLSGSTDTQYF	TGTGCCAGCAGCTTATATGGGTTAAGCGGTAGCACAGATACGCAGTATTTT
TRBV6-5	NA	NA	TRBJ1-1	CASSYSGRGEGAFF	TGTGCCAGCAGTTACTCTGGAAGGGGGGAAGGAGCTTTCTTT
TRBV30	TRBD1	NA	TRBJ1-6	CALNRDRGLSPLHF	TGTGCCTTGAACCGGGACAGGGGGCTTTCACCCCTCCACTTT
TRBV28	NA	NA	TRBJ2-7	CASAPQDLLGQQYF	TGTGCCAGCGCCCCTCAGGACCTCCTTGGCCAGCAGTACTTC
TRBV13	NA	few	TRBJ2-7	CASSGVVGGQYF	TGTGCCAGCAGCGGCGTGGTGGGCGGGCAGTACTTC
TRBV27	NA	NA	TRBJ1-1	CASSLAGLMNTEAFF	TGTGCCAGCAGTTTGGCGGGCCTCATGAACACTGAAGCTTTCTTT
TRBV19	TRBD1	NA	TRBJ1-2	CASTRGGQPYGYTF	TGTGCCAGTACGAGGGGGGGACAGCCCTATGGCTACACCTTC
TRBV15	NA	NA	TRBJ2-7	CATSRTGPAAYEQYF	TGTGCCACCAGCCGCACAGGTCCCGCGGCCTACGAGCAGTACTTC
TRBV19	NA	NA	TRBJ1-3	CASTRTAYRDTIYF	TGTGCCAGTACTAGGACGGCTTATCGAGACACCATATATTTT
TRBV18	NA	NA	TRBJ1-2	CASSRRGSNYGYTF	TGTGCCAGCTCACGTCGTGGATCTAACTATGGCTACACCTTC
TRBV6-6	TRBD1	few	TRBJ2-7	CASSYSGQGYEQYF	TGTGCCAGCAGTTACTCGGGACAGGGCTACGAGCAGTACTTC
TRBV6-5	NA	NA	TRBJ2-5	CASSSGQGQETQYF	TGTGCCAGCAGTTCCGGGCAGGGACAAGAGACCCAGTACTTC
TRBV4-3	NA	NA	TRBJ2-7	CASSQAVGGVTALLDEQYF	TGCGCCAGCAGCCAAGCTGTCGGCGGGGTGACCGCCCTTTTGGACGAGCAGTACTTC
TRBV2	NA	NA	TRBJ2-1	CASTERKRVGEQFF	TGTGCCAGCACCGAACGGAAAAGGGTCGGTGAGCAGTTCTTC
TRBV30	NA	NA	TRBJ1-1	CAWSLTQGDTEAFF	TGTGCCTGGAGCCTAACCCAGGGTGACACTGAAGCTTTCTTT
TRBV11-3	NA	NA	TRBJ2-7	CASSLDPDHEQYF	TGTGCCAGCAGCTTAGATCCGGACCACGAGCAGTACTTC